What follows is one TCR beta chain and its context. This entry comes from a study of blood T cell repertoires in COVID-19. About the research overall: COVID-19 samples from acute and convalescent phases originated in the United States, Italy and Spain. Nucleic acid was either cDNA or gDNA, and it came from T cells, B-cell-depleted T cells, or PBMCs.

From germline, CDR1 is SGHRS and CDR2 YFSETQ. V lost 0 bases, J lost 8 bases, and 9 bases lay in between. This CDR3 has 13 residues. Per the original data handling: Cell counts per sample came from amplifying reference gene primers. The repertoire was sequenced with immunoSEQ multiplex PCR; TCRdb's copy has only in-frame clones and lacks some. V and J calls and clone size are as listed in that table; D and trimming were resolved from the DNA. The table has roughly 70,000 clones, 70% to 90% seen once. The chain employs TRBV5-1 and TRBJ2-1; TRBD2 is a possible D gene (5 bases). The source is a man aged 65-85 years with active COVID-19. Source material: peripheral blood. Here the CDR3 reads CASSLAGFDEQFF. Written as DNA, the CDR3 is TGCGCCAGCAGCTTGGCGGGGTTTGATGAGCAGTTCTTC.